This entry features one T cell receptor (beta chain) sequence. Its target is not known. These data are taken from a study of cytomegalovirus exposure and HLA in healthy donors. Findings and limits, study-wide: Serostatus for CMV was the only available immune exposure information. Listed as cytomegalovirus-associated were 164 TCR beta chains.

PCR amplification relied on 60 Vbeta primers (plus 13 Jbeta primers). Clones were sequenced by immunoSEQ multiplex PCR, and TCRdb holds only the in-frame ones, with some missing. Its listing shows 200,000 to 250,000 clones. V was cut by 3 bases and J by 7 bases, with 15 bases left in between. CDR1 and CDR2 from the germline V gene are MGHDK and SYGVNS. The CDR3 has 14 amino acids. The sequencing input was PBMCs. This clonotype was sampled from a girl aged 2 to 9 in good health and CMV-seropositive. The chain has TRBV25-1 and TRBJ1-2; a weak D match, TRBD1 (5 bases). The CDR3 is CASSDQGELVGYTF. The CDR3 DNA follows: TGTGCCAGCAGTGACCAAGGGGAATTGGTTGGCTACACCTTC.